This T cell receptor (beta chain) was recovered during a study of graft-versus-host responses after intestinal transplantation. Only in-frame clones appear in the TCRdb table, and some are missing; sequencing was by immunoSEQ multiplex PCR. The sample yields 40,000 or so clones, about 95% seen once. On this clone: As yet, its antigen is unknown.

The CDR3 is 15 residues long. V gave up 2 bases and J gave up 0 bases, with 5 bases separating them. In germline, CDR1 is SNHLY, CDR2 FYNNEI. The receptor was isolated from a human donor who was the organ donor for an intestinal transplant. V usage is TRBV2 and J usage is TRBJ1-6; D is undetermined. The sample was unstimulated CD8+ T cells sorted from spleen or lymph node cells, taken before transplant. CDR3 amino acids: CASSERLSYNSPLHF. Written as DNA, the CDR3 is TGTGCCAGCAGTGAACGTCTCTCCTATAATTCACCCCTCCACTTT.